This T cell receptor beta chain is from a study of T cell responses to AZD1222 COVID-19 vaccine. With regard to this clone: Its target is unknown.

Generated by immunoSEQ multiplex PCR, the TCRdb table keeps only in-frame clones and is missing some. Of some 180,000 clones listed, just under 95% are singletons. The V gene lost 3 bases and the J gene lost 1 base, with 9 bases spanning the gap. Germline CDR1 and CDR2: KGHSH and LQKENI. The CDR3 sequence is 14 residues long. Study results and limitations: Following two doses of AZD1222, Spike-specific TCR breadth and depth rose. There were vaccine-associated CD4 TCRs across spike, dominant at 160-218 and 743-854. It should be noted that donors were predominantly white British and more often female, and clonal diversity was possibly underestimated.

The starting material was peripheral blood, obtained 28 days after the second dose of the MenACWY control vaccine. The V call is TRBV18, the J call TRBJ2-5; TRBD1 is a possible D gene (6 bases). The TCR sequence derives from an adult who received the MenACWY meningococcal vaccine as a control. CDR3 residues: CASSPRTVQETQYF. CDR3 coding DNA: TGTGCCAGCTCACCCCGGACAGTCCAAGAGACCCAGTACTTC.